This is a list of T cell receptor beta chains from one sample in a study of blood T cell repertoires in COVID-19. This table comes from immunoSEQ multiplex PCR, and its TCRdb copy is limited to in-frame clones, with some not included. The repertoire consists of under 150,000 clones, with roughly 87% occurring once and the leading ten covering under 20%. Sequencing was carried out using PBMCs or T cells enriched from blood (not recorded which). These TCRs come from a man in his thirties or forties who had recovered from COVID-19. The CDR3 runs from the conserved cysteine through the conserved F or W. A D gene is named only where the DNA matches it firmly. A row's size may be missing; if present it is once, few, many or a size class.

v_gene	j_gene	abundance	d_gene	CDR3aa	CDR3nt
TRBV12-5	TRBJ1-1	NA	NA	CASGQLSEAFF	TGTGCTAGTGGGCAGTTGTCTGAAGCTTTCTTT
TRBV7-9	TRBJ1-4	few	NA	CASSLASGGSEKLFF	TGTGCCAGCAGCTTAGCGAGTGGGGGCTCTGAAAAACTGTTTTTT
TRBV6-6	TRBJ2-2	NA	NA	CASSYSRETGELFF	TGTGCCAGCAGTTACTCTCGGGAAACCGGGGAGCTGTTTTTT
TRBV29-1	TRBJ2-7	NA	TRBD2	CSVEGGLADNYEQYF	TGCAGCGTTGAAGGGGGACTAGCAGATAACTACGAGCAGTACTTC
TRBV11-3	TRBJ2-1	NA	TRBD2	CASSLVAGGGLGYNEQFF	TGTGCCAGCAGCTTAGTCGCGGGGGGCGGCCTAGGCTACAATGAGCAGTTCTTC
TRBV5-8	TRBJ1-3	few	NA	CASSFQQATSGNTIYF	TGTGCCAGCAGCTTTCAACAGGCAACCTCTGGAAACACCATATATTTT
TRBV9	TRBJ2-7	NA	NA	CASSLDGTRSYEQYF	TGTGCCAGCAGCCTCGACGGGACACGCTCCTACGAGCAGTACTTC
TRBV19	TRBJ1-1	few	NA	CASSIGQVLNTEAFF	TGTGCCAGTAGTATTGGGCAGGTATTGAACACTGAAGCTTTCTTT
TRBV7-3	TRBJ1-1	NA	TRBD1	CASSLNGQGFWTEAFF	TGTGCCAGCAGCTTAAATGGACAGGGATTTTGGACTGAAGCTTTCTTT
TRBV7-9	TRBJ2-5	NA	NA	CASSSADSLQETQYF	TGTGCCAGCAGCTCGGCGGACAGCCTCCAAGAGACCCAGTACTTC
TRBV6-5	TRBJ2-2	NA	NA	CASSRGGAAVGVLFF	TGTGCCAGCAGCCGAGGGGGGGCCGCAGTCGGCGTGCTGTTTTTT
TRBV6-5	TRBJ1-5	NA	TRBD1	CASSRAGTGVQPQHF	TGTGCCAGCAGTAGGGCCGGGACAGGGGTTCAGCCCCAGCATTTT
TRBV7-9	TRBJ2-2	NA	TRBD2	CASSSISGRAQDTGELFF	TGTGCCAGCAGCTCCATTAGCGGGAGGGCCCAGGACACCGGGGAGCTGTTTTTT
TRBV18	TRBJ1-5	once	NA	CASSPSGRDQPQHF	TGTGCCAGCTCACCCAGCGGAAGAGATCAGCCCCAGCATTTT
TRBV10-2	TRBJ2-7	NA	TRBD1	CASSKLGTGETYEQYF	TGCGCCAGCAGCAAGCTTGGGACAGGGGAGACCTACGAGCAGTACTTC
TRBV7-8	TRBJ2-2	NA	TRBD2	CASSARGGVYNGELFF	TGTGCCAGCAGCGCCCGCGGGGGGGTCTACAACGGGGAGCTGTTTTTT